This TCR beta chain was obtained from a study of radiation and T cells in renal cell carcinoma. Study conclusions and caveats: In blood, top tumor clones expanded by 2 weeks, shrinking by 4.

About this clone itself: The target antigen is unknown.

The CDR3 totals 15 residues. Trimming pared 3 bases from V and 0 bases from J, leaving 12 bases between. Germline assignment: CDR1 MGHRA and CDR2 YSYEKL. Here immunoSEQ multiplex PCR was the method, and the copy in TCRdb shows in-frame clones only, minus some. The data contain some 150,000 clones, roughly 87% of them singletons. The time point is: blood 2 weeks post-SBRT. The treatment is: 15 Gy SBRT to primary tumor, nephrectomy 4 weeks later. Blood was sampled at baseline, 2 weeks and 4 weeks after SBRT. This renal cell carcinoma was of the clear cell type. Sequences were derived from blood, sampled from a patient whose treatment included radiotherapy and nephrectomy. This receptor was taken from a woman aged 50 to 60 with renal cell carcinoma. V is TRBV4-1 and J is TRBJ2-7; TRBD1 might be the D (5 bases). The CDR3 is CASSHGHTGSYEQYF. CDR3 DNA: TGCGCCAGCAGCCATGGACACACGGGCTCCTACGAGCAGTACTTC.